A single sample gave rise to the 11 T cell receptor beta chains below, sequenced in a study of shared clonotypes between healthy human individuals (dated by TCRdb to 2018 to 2021). Libraries were constructed by the immunoSEQ multiplex PCR assay. TCRdb mirrors the immuneACCESS table, restricted to in-frame sequences. Some clones are absent from its copies; in checked studies, under half trace to an unresolved V gene, and the reason for the others is unknown. The sample table lists 110,000 or so clones, around two thirds of them with a count of one. The ten largest clones add up to 20% to 25% of the sample. Input material: memory CD8+ T cells sorted from blood. Per the publication, the cell subset or site label means: CD45RO+ cells pooled with CCR7-negative TemRA cells. These receptors all stem from a woman in her 30s in good health.

This clone was observed a handful of times. This chain connects TRBV4-2 to TRBJ2-1; 9 bases agree with TRBD2. Germline values: CDR1 LGHNA, CDR2 YNFKEQ. The CDR3 has 16 residues. After removal of 0 bases from V and 8 bases from J, the junction contained 8 bases not matched to a gene. As DNA, the CDR3 is TGTGCCAGCAGCCAAGATGGTAGCGGGAGTGTCGATGAGCAGTTCTTC. Protein: CASSQDGSGSVDEQFF.

This chain links TRBV19 with TRBJ1-2; D ambiguous. V lost 7 bases and J lost 2, with 14 bases in between. CDR1 LNHDA and CDR2 SQIVND come from the germline V gene (reference sequence). This CDR3 has 14 residues. The CDR3 bases are TGTGCCAGTACCCGAGGGCAGGTGAACTATGGCTACACCTTC. It codes for CASTRGQVNYGYTF. Supplemented by reference TRBV19 and TRBJ1-2, the full variable domain reads DGGITQSPKYLFRKEGQNVTLSCEQNLNHDAMYWYRQDPGQGLRLIYYSQIVNDFQKGDIAEGYSVSREKKESFPLTVTSAQKNPTAFYLCASTRGQVNYGYTFGSGTRLTVV.

The rearrangement joins TRBV7-8 to TRBJ2-5, with D hard to call. With the DNA end fitting TRBJ2-7 better, the J assignment may be wrong. The CDR3 is 14 amino acids. From germline, CDR1 is SGHVS and CDR2 FQNEAQ. The CDR3 is CASSLTRTSYEQYF. The DNA of the CDR3 is TGTGCCAGCAGCTTAACACGGACCTCCTACGAGCAGTACTTC.

The V and J genes are TRBV25-1 and TRBJ2-3; D is unresolved. The V gene's germline CDR1 is MGHDK and CDR2 SYGVNS. The CDR3 sequence is 15 residues long. Trimming pared 1 base from V and 4 bases from J, leaving 12 bases between. CDR3 bases: TGTGCCAGCAGTGAATCTGCTGGTGTGGCAGATACGCAGTATTTT. This encodes CASSESAGVADTQYF.

The chain combines TRBV29-1 with TRBJ2-6; D is undetermined. Germline CDR1 reads SQVTM; CDR2 reads ANQGSEA. Trimming stripped 4 bases from V and 0 bases from J, with 4 bases between. This CDR3 region has 13 residues. DNA for the CDR3: TGCAGCGTTGTAGACTCTGGGGCCAACGTCCTGACTTTC. This sequence encodes CSVVDSGANVLTF.

The chain joins TRBV7-2 to TRBJ2-6, with unresolved D. Trimming cost V 4 bases and J 0 bases, with 10 bases left between them. Germline V gene data show CDR1 as SGHTA and CDR2 as FQGNSA. The CDR3 runs to 16 residues. The CDR3: CASSSSPLSGANVLTF. The CDR3 DNA follows: TGTGCCAGCAGCTCCTCGCCCCTCTCTGGGGCCAACGTCCTGACTTTC.

The chain carries TRBV10-3 and TRBJ2-7; TRBD1 might be the D (5 bases). This CDR3 is 14 amino acids long. V shed 6 bases and J shed 2 bases, with 14 bases lying between them. Germline CDR1 reads ENHRY; CDR2 reads SYGVKD. CDR3 loop: CAISRQSIAYEQYF. CDR3 in DNA: TGTGCCATCAGCCGACAGAGTATAGCCTACGAGCAGTACTTC.

The rearrangement joins TRBV7-9 to TRBJ2-7, with TRBD1 identical over 9 bases. The germline gives CDR1 SEHNR, CDR2 FQNEAQ (reference sequence). This CDR3 comprises 16 residues. V dropped 3 bases and J dropped 5; count of bases not matched to a gene: 11. CDR3 nucleotides: TGTGCCAGCAGCTTGATGGTAGGGACAGGGTTGAACGAGCAGTACTTC. This translates into CASSLMVGTGLNEQYF.

V and J are TRBV4-2 and TRBJ2-1; D perhaps matches TRBD1 (5 bases). The germline V gene has CDR1 LGHNA and CDR2 YNFKEQ. This CDR3 comprises 13 residues. With 4 bases removed from V and 5 bases from J, the gap between germline ends came to 9 bases. The CDR3 reads CASSRKGDNEQFF. In DNA form, the CDR3 reads TGTGCCAGCAGCCGTAAAGGGGACAATGAGCAGTTCTTC.

J is TRBJ1-4 and V is TRBV5-6; a possible D gene is TRBD1 (5 bases). Germline CDR1 reads SGHDT; CDR2 reads YYEEEE. Trimming took off 2 bases at V and 1 base at J, with 9 bases between the two ends. This CDR3 is 15 amino acids long. The CDR3 DNA reads TGTGCCAGCAGCTTTTTGGGGGAAACTAATGAAAAACTGTTTTTT. Protein product: CASSFLGETNEKLFF.

The rearrangement links TRBV19 to TRBJ2-2, with D uncertain. Germline V CDR1 and CDR2: LNHDA, SQIVND (reference sequence). The V end was cut by 5 bases, the J end by 3 bases, with 13 bases between. The length of the CDR3 is 15 residues. CDR3 protein: CASSRVFSDTGELFF. Here the CDR3 DNA reads TGTGCCAGTAGTCGGGTGTTCTCCGACACCGGGGAGCTGTTTTTT.